This T cell receptor (beta chain) comes out of a study of identical twins. TCRdb re-called the 5' RACE reads through MiXCR, storing one row per CDR3 protein. The sample lists more than 1.5 million distinct CDR3 sequences; about 32% were seen once. This CDR3 region has 14 residues. Germline CDR1 is DFQATT and CDR2 is SNEGSKA (reference sequence). Trimming cost V 0 bases and J 2 bases; bases outside gene matches: 4. Healthy Caucasian donors formed the entire cohort. General study points: Out-of-frame alpha sequences common to twins exhibited a surplus of low generation probability.

This clonotype has only a few counts. Its antigen is still unknown. The specimen sequenced was cord blood. The J gene is TRBJ2-7, the V gene TRBV20-1; 7 nucleotides match TRBD1. The source is a newborn girl in good health. The CDR3 reads CSARDPGGAYEQYF. The CDR3 DNA sequence: TGCAGTGCTAGAGATCCAGGGGGTGCCTACGAGCAGTACTTC.